The TCR beta chain under discussion was sequenced for a study of blood T cell repertoires in COVID-19. As regards this clone: At one boundary the junction diverges from the germline segment, which might be a read error.

Per the original data handling: Researchers report that nucleated cell counts were estimated from reference gene primer amplification. Sequencing used immunoSEQ multiplex PCR; TCRdb keeps in-frame clones, though not all of them. That table supplies the V and J calls and clone size; D and trimming were determined from the DNA. The table records under 25,000 clones, around 70% of them present only once. Per the germline V gene, CDR1 is DFQATT and CDR2 is SNEGSKA (reference sequence). There are 11 residues in the CDR3. The sequence was obtained from a human donor in a cohort sampled during active or convalescent COVID-19. The V and J genes are TRBV20-1 and TRBJ1-2; D possibly corresponds to TRBD1 (5 bases). Sequenced: peripheral blood. The CDR3 sequence: CSAFLGGFFFF. For the CDR3, the DNA is TGCAGTGCTTTTCTCGGGGGGTTCTTCTTCTTC.